This T cell receptor beta chain was sequenced in a study of blood T cell repertoires in COVID-19. As for the study in general: Sites in the United States, Italy and Spain provided acute and convalescent COVID-19 samples.

Method: immunoSEQ multiplex PCR; TCRdb's copy keeps in-frame clones and lacks some. The sample lists roughly 200,000 clones, more than 75% occurring once. What was sequenced was PBMCs or T cells enriched from blood (not recorded which). The sequence was collected from a man aged 25-40 years in a cohort exposed to, infected with or recovered from COVID-19 (not recorded which).

The chain's CDR3 is CASSLGAGENADTQYF. The CDR3 nucleotides read TGTGCCAGCAGCTTAGGGGCGGGAGAGAACGCAGATACGCAGTATTTT. J is TRBJ2-3 and V is TRBV7-6; the match to TRBD2 covers 7 bases. The CDR3 totals 16 residues. The junction had 8 bases not matched to a gene; V was cut back by 1 base and J by 4 bases. CDR1 and CDR2 (germline): SGHVS, FNYEAQ.